What follows is one TCR beta chain and its context. Template material for amplifying TCR beta CDR3 regions consisted of RNA transcripts. Initially, a first-round RT-PCR of the TCR CDR3 employed the HTBI primer set. TCRdb recomputed calls from the multiplex PCR reads with MiXCR, one row per CDR3 protein. This sample carries 600,000 to 850,000 distinct CDR3 sequences, around 19% of them seen once, and the ten largest clones take approximately 15%. The CDR3 length is 13 residues. Germline trimming cut 8 bases from V and 1 base from J; bases unmatched to any gene: 1. Germline CDR1 reads MGHRA; CDR2 reads YSYEKL. The data derive from a study of T cells in Graves' hyperthyroidism and ophthalmopathy.

This clonotype originated in a woman aged 45 to 65 with Graves' hyperthyroidism that later progressed to Graves' ophthalmopathy. This sequence joins TRBV4-1 and TRBJ2-2; 7 bases map to TRBD1. Sequencing input: blood. CDR3 sequence: CASGQVNTGELFF. CDR3 nucleotides: TGCGCCAGCGGACAGGTGAACACCGGGGAGCTGTTTTTT.